These T cell receptor beta chains were read from a single sample in a study of blood T cell repertoires in COVID-19. Sequencing was performed with immunoSEQ multiplex PCR; in TCRdb, only in-frame clones are kept and a portion is missing. The data show around 400,000 clones, about 87% seen once. Specimen: peripheral blood. These receptors all stem from a woman aged 55-70 years with COVID-19, enrolled during active disease. Both conserved end residues are trimmed from each CDR3. The order of the fields is V gene, D gene, clone size, J gene, CDR3 protein. D genes are given only for firm matches. The size of a clone is reported for some rows only, either as once, few or many, or as a class for expanded clones.

TRBV5-5	.	.	TRBJ2-3	ASSLWASTDTQY
TRBV6-6	TRBD1	.	TRBJ1-2	ASMTGTNSYGYT
TRBV29-1	.	.	TRBJ2-1	SVERAGVPLLYNEQF
TRBV10-2	TRBD1	.	TRBJ1-4	ASSEGDRGKSNEKLF
TRBV18	.	.	TRBJ2-3	ASSPPVSRVTDTQY
TRBV7-9	TRBD1	.	TRBJ2-7	ASSSVPGQGLGGEQY
TRBV3-1/TRBV3-2	.	.	TRBJ2-6	ASSQAGLSGANVLT
TRBV4-2	TRBD2	.	TRBJ2-7	ASSYTSGGTYEQY
TRBV18	.	.	TRBJ1-1	ASSPGRTEAF
TRBV19	.	.	TRBJ1-4	ASSTRGLDWF
TRBV11-2	TRBD1	.	TRBJ1-2	ASSRTGVDNGYT
TRBV2	.	.	TRBJ2-3	ASSKERVATDTQY
TRBV3-1/TRBV3-2	TRBD1	.	TRBJ1-6	ASSPPGGTGGSPLH
TRBV6-5	TRBD1	.	TRBJ2-7	ASSLPGQVYEQY
TRBV18	.	.	TRBJ1-3	ASSPEGSGNTIY
TRBV9	TRBD1	.	TRBJ2-7	ASSVGTGGAYEQY
TRBV4-1	.	.	TRBJ1-1	ASSQGANTEAF
TRBV2	TRBD1	.	TRBJ2-1	ASRGATGNYNEQF
TRBV19	.	once	TRBJ1-1	ASSTGLSTEAF
TRBV6-6	.	.	TRBJ1-2	ASREGGSDYGYT
TRBV25-1	TRBD1	.	TRBJ2-7	ASSPGQGSYEQY
TRBV5-4	.	.	TRBJ2-3	ASSLARTDTQY
TRBV5-8	.	.	TRBJ1-1	ASSPGTGRAF
TRBV5-6	TRBD1	.	TRBJ2-5	ASSSIYRQGETQY
TRBV30	.	few	TRBJ1-2	AWSEGSGWIYGYT
TRBV9	TRBD1	once	TRBJ1-1	ASSNGQGGGTEAF
TRBV5-5	.	.	TRBJ1-2	ASSFPAGGMDGYT
TRBV27	TRBD1	few	TRBJ1-5	ASSSYALDRGSQPQH
TRBV5-1	TRBD1	once	TRBJ1-5	ASSLGQGAIQPQH
TRBV19	.	.	TRBJ1-2	ASSIGRGTDYGYT
TRBV10-2	TRBD1	.	TRBJ2-2	ASSASGQGDGGELF
TRBV6-5	.	.	TRBJ1-4	ASSYSIYSINEKLF
TRBV6-1	TRBD1	many	TRBJ1-5	ASSEWGGQGNQPQH